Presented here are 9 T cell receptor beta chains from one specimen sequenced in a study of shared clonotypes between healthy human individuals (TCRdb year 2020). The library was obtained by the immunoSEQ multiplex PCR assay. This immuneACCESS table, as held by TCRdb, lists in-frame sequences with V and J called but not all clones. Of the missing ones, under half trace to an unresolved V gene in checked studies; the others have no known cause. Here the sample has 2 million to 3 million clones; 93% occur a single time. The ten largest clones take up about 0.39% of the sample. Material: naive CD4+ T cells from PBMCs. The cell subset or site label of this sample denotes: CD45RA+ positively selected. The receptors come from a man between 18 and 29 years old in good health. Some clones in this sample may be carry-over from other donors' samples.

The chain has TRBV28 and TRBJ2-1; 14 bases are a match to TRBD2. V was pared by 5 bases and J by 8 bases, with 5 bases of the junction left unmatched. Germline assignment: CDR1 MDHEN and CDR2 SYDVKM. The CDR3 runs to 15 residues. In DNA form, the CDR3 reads TGTGCCAGCAGTCGGGGGACTAGCGGGAGCGATGAGCAGTTCTTC. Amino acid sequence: CASSRGTSGSDEQFF. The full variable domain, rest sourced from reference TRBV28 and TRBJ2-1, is DVKVTQSSRYLVKRTGEKVFLECVQDMDHENMFWYRQDPGLGLRLIYFSYDVKMKEKGDIPEGYSVSREKKERFSLILESASTNQTSMYLCASSRGTSGSDEQFFGPGTRLTVL.

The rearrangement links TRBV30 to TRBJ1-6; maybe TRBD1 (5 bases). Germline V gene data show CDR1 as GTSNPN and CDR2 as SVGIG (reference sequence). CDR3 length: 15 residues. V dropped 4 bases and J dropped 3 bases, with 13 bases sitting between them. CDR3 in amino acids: CAWKGRAGYNSPLHF. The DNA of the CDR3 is TGTGCCTGGAAGGGCAGGGCGGGCTATAATTCACCCCTCCACTTT.

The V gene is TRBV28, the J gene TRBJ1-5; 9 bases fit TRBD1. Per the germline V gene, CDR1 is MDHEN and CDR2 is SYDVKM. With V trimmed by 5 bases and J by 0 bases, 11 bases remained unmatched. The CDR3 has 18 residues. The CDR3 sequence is CASSHPRQGVYSNQPQHF. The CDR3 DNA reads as TGTGCCAGCAGTCATCCTCGACAGGGGGTGTATAGCAATCAGCCCCAGCATTTT.

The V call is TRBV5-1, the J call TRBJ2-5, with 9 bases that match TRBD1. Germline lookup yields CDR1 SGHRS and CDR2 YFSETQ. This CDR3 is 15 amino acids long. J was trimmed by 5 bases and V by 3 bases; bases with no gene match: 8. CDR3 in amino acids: CASSSRAGQGETQYF. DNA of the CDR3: TGCGCCAGCAGCTCCCGGGCCGGACAGGGGGAGACCCAGTACTTC.

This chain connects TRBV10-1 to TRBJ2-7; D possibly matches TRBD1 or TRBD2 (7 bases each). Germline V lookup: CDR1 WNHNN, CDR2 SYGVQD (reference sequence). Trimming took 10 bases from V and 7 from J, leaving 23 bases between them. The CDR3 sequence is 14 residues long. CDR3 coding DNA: TGCGCCACCGCCTGGGACAGCGGGGCGGGGGAGCAGTACTTC. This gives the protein CATAWDSGAGEQYF.

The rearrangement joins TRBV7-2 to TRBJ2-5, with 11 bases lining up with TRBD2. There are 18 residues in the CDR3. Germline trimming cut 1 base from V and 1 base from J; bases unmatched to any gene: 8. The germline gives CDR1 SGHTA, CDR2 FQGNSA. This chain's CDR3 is CASSLGIAGGPSQETQYF. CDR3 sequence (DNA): TGTGCCAGCAGCTTAGGGATAGCGGGAGGGCCTAGCCAAGAGACCCAGTACTTC.

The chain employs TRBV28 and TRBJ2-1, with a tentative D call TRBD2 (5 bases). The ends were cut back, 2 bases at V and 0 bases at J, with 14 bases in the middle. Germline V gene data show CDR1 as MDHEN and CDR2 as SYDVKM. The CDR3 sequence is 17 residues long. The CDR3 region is CASSLNRLGVSYNEQFF. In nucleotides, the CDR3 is TGTGCCAGCAGTTTAAATCGACTCGGGGTCTCCTACAATGAGCAGTTCTTC.

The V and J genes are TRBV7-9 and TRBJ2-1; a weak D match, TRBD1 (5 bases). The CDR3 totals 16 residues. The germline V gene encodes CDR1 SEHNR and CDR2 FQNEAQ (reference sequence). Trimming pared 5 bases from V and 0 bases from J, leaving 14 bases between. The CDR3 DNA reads TGTGCCAGCAGCCCCGCTGGGGCTAGCTCCTACAATGAGCAGTTCTTC. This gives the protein CASSPAGASSYNEQFF.

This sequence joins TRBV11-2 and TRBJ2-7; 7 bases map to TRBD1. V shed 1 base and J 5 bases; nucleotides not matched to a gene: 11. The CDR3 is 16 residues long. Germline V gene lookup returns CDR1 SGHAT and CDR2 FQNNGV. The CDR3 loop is CASSLGDRIPVHEQYF. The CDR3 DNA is TGTGCCAGCAGCTTAGGGGACAGAATACCCGTCCACGAGCAGTACTTC.